This T cell receptor (beta chain) was recovered during a study of blood T cell repertoires in COVID-19 (dated by TCRdb to 2019 to 2021). About the study as a whole: The collaborator samples originated in the United States, Italy and Spain and spanned the acute and convalescent phases of COVID-19. The sample metadata nearly always contained a de-identified subject ID, COVID-19 status, age in years and sex. The material from the prospective study consisted of cDNA or gDNA derived from T cells, B-cell-depleted T cells, or PBMCs. Where HLA class I and class II types were available, the types were taken from metadata supplied by the sample provider, not from assay-based typing. The repertoires were made available in a free public database intended to serve as a resource for research on the immune response to SARS-CoV-2. The samples were drawn from the first 160 participants of the ongoing ImmuneRACE study and from 950 to 1,500 subjects provided by 6 global collaborators. Subjects who had been exposed to COVID-19, were actively infected with it, or had recovered from it provided the deeply sampled blood TCRbeta repertoires that made up the dataset. The investigation overall reported the following: How much clinical and demographic metadata was included differed by source and by participant, and the metadata was provided uncurated.

The germline V gene sets CDR1 to SGDLS and CDR2 to YYNGEE. V is pared back by 0 bases and J by 3 bases, with 10 bases lying between the germline termini. Taken from cysteine to phenylalanine, the CDR3 has 16 residues. Left in the record is the CDR3 DNA by itself, 48 bases read in frame from the first base. Notes on this clone: The clone's antigen remains unknown. No base-level quality is on record; no much larger clone is a single base apart.

Participants in the prospective study were enrolled through a virtual design, were aged roughly 18 to 95 years, and lived in 24 United States geographic areas. To assign participants to cohorts, the prospective study relied on clinical history that participants themselves reported in a screening survey and a study questionnaire. Recovered participants in ImmuneRACE Cohort 3 were defined as having two consecutive negative NP/OP PCR tests, clearance from a healthcare professional, or resolution of symptoms. Each participant in the prospective study had whole blood, serum and a nasopharyngeal or oropharyngeal swab collected by mobile phlebotomists. Over a 2-month period, participants in the prospective study had the option of providing additional blood draws and questionnaires. Prospective study blood samples were shipped either frozen or at room temperature before DNA extraction. TCRbeta CDR3 regions were amplified from genomic DNA using the immunoSEQ Assay, a bias-controlled multiplex PCR. For the original study's pipeline: The number of nucleated cells in each sample was estimated from the amplification of reference gene primers within the assay. To quantify the absolute abundance of each unique TCRbeta CDR3 rearrangement, sequence reads were collapsed and filtered. For each sample, productive Simpson clonality was calculated as the square root of Simpson's diversity index over productive rearrangements. Here the immuneACCESS table is served through TCRdb, limited to in-frame sequences with V and J called. Missing clones are a known gap in these copies; in checked studies unresolved V genes cover under half, and the rest lacks a known reason. From that table come the V and J calls and clone size; the DNA was used to work out D and trimming. This sample has more than 100,000 clones in its table, and about 83% of those were observed once. Clones ranked in the top ten supply 3.9% of the sample.

The V gene is TRBV9 and the J gene is TRBJ1-6; the D gene lacks a confident call. This clonotype was sampled from a woman in her 30s who had recovered from COVID-19. The specimen sequenced was PBMCs or T cells enriched from blood (not recorded which). The bases read TGTGCCAGCAGCGTAGCCGCGGGGAGCTATAATTCACCCCTCCACTTT. The translation is CASSVAAGSYNSPLHF.